A single sample is the source of the 23 T cell receptor beta chains below, sequenced in a study of T cell responses to AZD1222 COVID-19 vaccine. Profiled with immunoSEQ multiplex PCR; TCRdb holds only in-frame clones, not every one. The sample records about 150,000 clones, 80% to 90% being singletons. Sequences were derived from peripheral blood, sampled on day 0 of AZD1222 vaccination. These receptors were taken from an adult in good health.

This clone was seen only once. The chain carries TRBV27 and TRBJ2-3; 10 bases map to TRBD2. The ends lost 2 bases at V and 4 bases at J; junction bases unmatched: 12. Germline V gives CDR1 MNHEY, CDR2 SMNVEV (reference sequence). CDR3 size: 18 residues. CDR3 sequence reads: CASSLIPSGGKWADTQYF. DNA of the CDR3: TGTGCCAGCAGTTTAATCCCTAGCGGGGGAAAGTGGGCAGATACGCAGTATTTT.

This sequence joins TRBV2 and TRBJ2-1; no definite D call. V was shortened by 6 bases and J by 4 bases, with 13 bases between the two germline ends. The CDR3 is 14 residues long. Germline V gene data show CDR1 as SNHLY and CDR2 as FYNNEI. DNA for the CDR3: TGTGCCAGCAGAACCGACACTCTATACAATGAGCAGTTCTTC. Amino acid sequence: CASRTDTLYNEQFF. Using reference TRBV2 and TRBJ2-1 for the parts outside the CDR3, the full variable domain is EPEVTQTPSHQVTQMGQEVILRCVPISNHLYFYWYRQILGQKVEFLVSFYNNEISEKSEIFDDQFSVERPDGSNFTLKIRSTKLEDSAMYFCASRTDTLYNEQFFGPGTRLTVL.

This chain connects TRBV5-1 to TRBJ1-5; D remains unclear. This CDR3 spans 15 amino acids. CDR1 and CDR2 (germline): SGHRS, YFSETQ. V was cut by 5 bases and J by 4 bases, with 16 bases left in between. The DNA for the CDR3 is TGCGCCAGCAGTCCCTCCTCGGGGAGGAATCAGCCCCAGCATTTT. Protein product: CASSPSSGRNQPQHF.

The chain combines TRBV5-1 with TRBJ1-1, with 9 bases fitting TRBD1. CDR3 length equals 14 residues. V lost 4 bases, J lost 3 bases, and 4 bases stayed unmatched. Germline values: CDR1 SGHRS, CDR2 YFSETQ. The CDR3 is CASSRDRVDTEAFF. The CDR3 DNA reads TGCGCCAGCAGCCGGGACAGGGTGGACACTGAAGCTTTCTTT.

This sequence joins TRBV21-1 and TRBJ1-1; the table's D call TRBD1 went unverified against the DNA. TRBV21-1 constitutes a pseudogene. The CDR3 is 16 residues long. The CDR3 DNA reads TGTGCCAGCAGGAACAGGGGGCCTTTTATGAACACTGAAGCTTTCTTT. This gives the protein CASRNRGPFMNTEAFF.

This clone was picked up one time. The chain joins TRBV4-1 to TRBJ1-1; no clear D gene. The CDR3 consists of 14 residues. Germline-derived CDR1 and CDR2 are MGHRA and YSYEKL. The V end was cut by 1 base, the J end by 1 base, with 7 bases between. CDR3 DNA: TGCGCCAGCAGCCAAGTTTCATGGAACACTGAAGCTTTCTTT. Translating gives CASSQVSWNTEAFF.

The gene calls are TRBV5-8 and TRBJ2-2; 9 bases map to TRBD1. V trimming: 0 bases; J trimming: 3 bases; junction bases outside the gene matches: 0. Germline assignment: CDR1 SGHTS and CDR2 YDEGEE. The length of the CDR3 is 15 residues. CDR3 loop: CASSLGQGDTGELFF. The CDR3 bases are TGTGCCAGCAGCTTGGGACAGGGGGACACCGGGGAGCTGTTTTTT.

The gene calls are TRBV18 and TRBJ1-4, with D uncertain. The V end was cut by 8 bases, the J end by 7 bases, with 14 bases between. CDR1 is KGHSH, CDR2 LQKENI, per germline. This CDR3 comprises 13 residues. This CDR3 reads CASARTESEKLFF. As DNA, the CDR3 is TGTGCCAGCGCGAGGACGGAAAGTGAAAAACTGTTTTTT.

In nucleotides, the CDR3 is TGTGCCAGCAGCCAAGAAGAGGGGGCCCCAGATACGCAGTATTTT. Residues: CASSQEEGAPDTQYF. This chain uses TRBV4-2 with TRBJ2-3, with 7 nucleotides matching TRBD1. CDR1 is LGHNA and CDR2 is YNFKEQ in the germline V gene. The CDR3 has 15 residues. With V trimmed by 0 bases and J by 4 bases, 4 bases remained unmatched.

The chain employs TRBV11-3 and TRBJ1-1; tentatively, D is TRBD1 (5 bases). The CDR3 extends over 14 amino acids. Germline-derived CDR1 and CDR2 are SGHNT and YENEEA. Trimming shortened V by 5 bases and J by 3 bases, and 13 bases separated the two germline ends. In nucleotides, the CDR3 is TGTGCCAGCAGCGCGGGGCCCAGGGACACTGAAGCTTTCTTT. As protein: CASSAGPRDTEAFF. The whole variable domain, filled in from reference TRBV11-3 and TRBJ1-1, reads EAGVVQSPRYKIIEKKQPVAFWCNPISGHNTLYWYLQNLGQGPELLIRYENEEAVDDSQLPKDRFSAERLKGVDSTLKIQPAELGDSAVYLCASSAGPRDTEAFFGQGTRLTVV.

The V call is TRBV7-9, the J call TRBJ2-1; TRBD2 agrees at 13 bases. Per germline, CDR1 SEHNR and CDR2 FQNEAQ (reference sequence). The CDR3 loop spans 15 amino acids. Trimming took 5 bases from V and 7 from J; bases not matched to a gene: 5. The CDR3 DNA is TGTGCCAGCAGCCTGGGGACTAGCGGGATGAATGAGCAGTTCTTC. It yields the protein CASSLGTSGMNEQFF.

The gene calls are TRBV19 and TRBJ1-5; D is unclear. Deletions cut 2 bases from V and 4 bases from J, with 18 bases between. Germline-derived CDR1 and CDR2 are LNHDA and SQIVND (reference sequence). The CDR3 is 17 residues long. This chain's CDR3 is CASSIYGIPRSNQPQHF. CDR3 coding DNA: TGTGCCAGTAGTATATATGGCATCCCACGGTCTAATCAGCCCCAGCATTTT.

The chain is built from TRBV27 and TRBJ1-1; 8 bases are shared with TRBD1. Germline CDR1 reads MNHEY; CDR2 reads SMNVEV (reference sequence). This CDR3 comprises 13 residues. Trimming cost V 4 bases and J 4 bases; bases outside gene matches: 2. CDR3 DNA: TGTGCCAGCAGTTGGACAGGGCCCACTGAAGCTTTCTTT. Its translation is CASSWTGPTEAFF.

CDR3 sequence: CASSLSQNQPQHF. DNA for the CDR3: TGTGCCAGCAGCCTCTCTCAAAATCAGCCCCAGCATTTT. The chain links TRBV7-2 to TRBJ1-5; no clear D. Trimming took 5 bases from V and 4 from J, leaving 9 bases between them. CDR1 SGHTA and CDR2 FQGNSA come from the germline V gene. CDR3 length: 13 residues.

V gene TRBV6-5 combines with J gene TRBJ1-3; D gene unclear. The CDR3 loop spans 14 amino acids. The V gene lost 0 bases and the J gene lost 7 bases, with 10 bases spanning the gap. Germline V gene sequence: CDR1 MNHEY, CDR2 SVGAGI. CDR3 protein: CASSYSRLGNTIYF. The CDR3 DNA is TGTGCCAGCAGTTACTCTAGACTGGGGAACACCATATATTTT.

V and J are TRBV28 and TRBJ1-5; the D gene is possibly TRBD1 (6 bases). The V gene lost 1 base and the J gene lost 5 bases, with 12 bases spanning the gap. CDR1 is MDHEN, CDR2 SYDVKM, per germline. The CDR3 spans 15 residues. In DNA, the CDR3 is TGTGCCAGCAGTTTATTGACAGGATATGATCAGCCCCAGCATTTT. Its protein is CASSLLTGYDQPQHF. The full variable domain, completed using reference TRBV28 and TRBJ1-5, is DVKVTQSSRYLVKRTGEKVFLECVQDMDHENMFWYRQDPGLGLRLIYFSYDVKMKEKGDIPEGYSVSREKKERFSLILESASTNQTSMYLCASSLLTGYDQPQHFGDGTRLSIL.

The J gene is TRBJ2-7, the V gene TRBV4-2, with D possibly TRBD2 on 5 matching bases. The CDR3 sequence is 12 residues long. The germline gives CDR1 LGHNA, CDR2 YNFKEQ. V gave up 6 bases and J gave up 6 bases, with 12 bases separating them. The CDR3 DNA sequence: TGTGCCAGCAGTGAGGGAAAACGCGAGCAGTACTTC. Translating it yields CASSEGKREQYF.

V and J are TRBV12-3 or TRBV12-4 and TRBJ2-3; no definite D call. The V end was cut by 0 bases, the J end by 3 bases, with 4 bases between. This CDR3 has 13 residues. In DNA, the CDR3 is TGTGCCAGCAGTTTAGCGGAGACAGATACGCAGTATTTT. Translating gives CASSLAETDTQYF.

The chain has TRBV9 and TRBJ2-1, with D unresolved. Germline V lookup: CDR1 SGDLS, CDR2 YYNGEE. Trimming removed 3 bases at V and 5 bases at J, with 9 bases between. The CDR3 runs to 13 residues. The CDR3 sequence: CASSAHTDNEQFF. Here the CDR3 DNA reads TGTGCCAGCAGCGCCCACACCGACAATGAGCAGTTCTTC.

The chain carries TRBV6-5 and TRBJ2-7; 7 nucleotides agree with TRBD2. There are 14 residues in the CDR3. In germline, CDR1 is MNHEY, CDR2 SVGAGI. Trimming took 0 bases from V and 7 from J; bases not matched to a gene: 6. The CDR3 is CASSYSGGGKEQYF. The DNA for the CDR3 is TGTGCCAGCAGTTACTCTGGGGGAGGGAAAGAGCAGTACTTC.

The chain couples TRBV3-1 (or the pseudogene TRBV3-2) to TRBJ1-1; 7 bases are shared with TRBD1. Germline-derived CDR1 and CDR2 are LGHDT and YNNKEL (reference sequence). This CDR3 region has 15 residues. V trimming: 4 bases; J trimming: 1 base; junction bases outside the gene matches: 6. The CDR3, as DNA: TGTGCCAGCAGCCTATGGGACAGATCGAACACTGAAGCTTTCTTT. This sequence encodes CASSLWDRSNTEAFF.

This chain links TRBV7-9 with TRBJ1-1; 7 positions match TRBD1. The V gene end was trimmed by 4 bases and the J gene end by 2 bases; junction bases not matched to a gene: 4. Germline lookup yields CDR1 SEHNR and CDR2 FQNEAQ (reference sequence). This CDR3 comprises 14 residues. For the CDR3, the DNA is TGTGCCAGCAGCTCGGGACAGAGAAACACTGAAGCTTTCTTT. Protein sequence: CASSSGQRNTEAFF.

This clone was observed once. The J gene is TRBJ2-5, the V gene TRBV28; TRBD2 is a possible D gene (6 bases). There are 13 residues in the CDR3. V was shortened by 4 bases and J by 5 bases, with 11 bases between the two germline ends. Germline V gene data show CDR1 as MDHEN and CDR2 as SYDVKM. CDR3 DNA: TGTGCCAGCAGTTCGGGAGACGTGGAGACCCAGTACTTC. Translating gives CASSSGDVETQYF.